These 15 T cell receptor beta chains came from one sample sequenced in a study of blood T cells in healthy people across ages. The use of a sample-barcoded 5' primer and a J-beta primer mix characterized a second PCR of roughly 7 to 11 cycles. TCRdb ran MiXCR on the 5' RACE reads and lists one entry per CDR3 protein. The repertoire consists of 1,500,000 or so distinct CDR3 sequences, with 35% to 45% occurring once and the leading ten covering about 4.1%. Input material: blood. The receptors here all came from a woman aged 18 to 35 in good health.

The chain combines TRBV4-2 with TRBJ1-1; D not certain. Germline V gives CDR1 LGHNA, CDR2 YNFKEQ. The CDR3 spans 13 residues. Trimming removed 4 bases at V and 6 bases at J, with 12 bases between. CDR3 sequence: CASSPMSGAEAFF. CDR3 DNA: TGTGCCAGCAGCCCAATGAGTGGTGCTGAAGCTTTCTTT.

The sample holds one count of this clonotype. The rearrangement joins TRBV14 to TRBJ2-3, with D uncertain. Germline lookup yields CDR1 SGHDN and CDR2 FVKESK. Trimming left V 1 base short and J 6 bases short, with 8 bases between. The CDR3 sequence is 13 residues long. The DNA for the CDR3 is TGTGCCAGCAGCCAAGTAAATAGCGATACGCAGTATTTT. Amino acids: CASSQVNSDTQYF.

This clonotype occurred a few times. V usage is TRBV2 and J usage is TRBJ1-2, with a weak D call TRBD1 (5 bases). Germline assignment: CDR1 SNHLY and CDR2 FYNNEI. V lost 8 bases and J lost 4, with 17 bases in between. The CDR3 extends over 14 amino acids. DNA of the CDR3: TGTGCCAGCCTAACAGGCACGACCGGCTATGGCTACACCTTC. It specifies CASLTGTTGYGYTF.

This clonotype was found a few times. V and J are TRBV10-2 and TRBJ1-1, with a tentative D call TRBD1 (6 bases). The V and J ends lost 3 bases and 0 bases respectively, with 11 bases between them. CDR3 length: 15 amino acids. In germline, CDR1 is WSHSY, CDR2 SAAADI. DNA of the CDR3: TGCGCCAGCAGTGATAGGACAGACATGAACACTGAAGCTTTCTTT. Its protein product is CASSDRTDMNTEAFF.

There are a few counts of this clonotype. The rearrangement links TRBV7-9 to TRBJ2-7; D remains unclear. The CDR3 extends over 14 amino acids. V was trimmed by 5 bases and J by 0 bases, leaving 11 bases between them. Per the germline V gene, CDR1 is SEHNR and CDR2 is FQNEAQ (reference sequence). The CDR3 DNA reads TGTGCCAGCAGCCCCTCCGAAACCTCCTACGAGCAGTACTTC. Its translation: CASSPSETSYEQYF.

This clonotype appeared a few times. The rearrangement joins TRBV4-1 to TRBJ1-5, with D unresolved. V lost 4 bases to trimming and J lost 0 bases, with 13 bases between them. The V gene's germline CDR1 is MGHRA and CDR2 YSYEKL. CDR3 size: 16 residues. The CDR3 bases are TGCGCCAGCAGCCTCATGGGCGGGTATAGCAATCAGCCCCAGCATTTT. Translating it yields CASSLMGGYSNQPQHF.

This clonotype was recorded a few times. The chain links TRBV2 to TRBJ1-5; unclear D gene. Germline V gene sequence: CDR1 SNHLY, CDR2 FYNNEI. Trimming pared 0 bases from V and 9 bases from J, leaving 6 bases between. The length of the CDR3 is 12 residues. The CDR3 nucleotides read TGTGCCAGCAGTGAAGCAAGATCGCCCCAGCATTTT. Protein product: CASSEARSPQHF. Filled out from reference TRBV2 and TRBJ1-5, the complete variable domain reads EPEVTQTPSHQVTQMGQEVILRCVPISNHLYFYWYRQILGQKVEFLVSFYNNEISEKSEIFDDQFSVERPDGSNFTLKIRSTKLEDSAMYFCASSEARSPQHFGDGTRLSIL.

This clonotype was detected many times. The chain employs TRBV12-3 or TRBV12-4 and TRBJ2-7; TRBD1 matches 8 bases. The CDR3 is 13 amino acids. Trimming removed 8 bases from V and 5 bases from J; junction bases left unmatched: 8. The CDR3 loop reads CASGTRGHNEQYF. The CDR3, as DNA: TGTGCCAGCGGGACCAGGGGGCACAACGAGCAGTACTTC.

This clonotype was seen only a few times. V is TRBV24-1 and J is TRBJ2-2, with no clear D. V was trimmed by 3 bases and J by 2 bases, leaving 12 bases between them. Germline V CDR1 and CDR2: KGHDR, SFDVKD. This CDR3 region has 16 residues. For the CDR3, the DNA is TGTGCCACCAGTGATCTCCTGACACACAACACCGGGGAGCTGTTTTTT. It encodes CATSDLLTHNTGELFF.

The chain couples TRBV5-1 to TRBJ2-4; perhaps TRBD2 as D (6 bases). The J call may be mistaken, given a closer DNA end match to TRBJ2-7. From germline, CDR1 is SGHRS and CDR2 YFSETQ. The CDR3 totals 15 residues. The DNA for the CDR3 is TGCGCCAGCAGCCTGGTTGTGGGAGGAACCTACGAGCAGTACTTC. Translated, it gives CASSLVVGGTYEQYF.

This clonotype was seen more than once but under ten times. The chain couples TRBV7-2 to TRBJ2-3; weak D call: TRBD2 (5 bases). Trimming removed 11 bases at V and 0 bases at J, with 12 bases between. CDR3 length: 13 residues. Germline V gene lookup returns CDR1 SGHTA and CDR2 FQGNSA. The CDR3 nucleotides read TGTGCCTTAAAGGGAGAGAGCACAGATACGCAGTATTTT. This sequence encodes CALKGESTDTQYF.

This clonotype has more than one count but fewer than ten. Given a much more abundant clone one base away, this may be a read error. This rearrangement joins TRBV28 to TRBJ2-5, with a tentative D call TRBD1 (7 bases). CDR3 length: 14 residues. V gave up 5 bases and J gave up 3 bases, with 13 bases separating them. CDR1 and CDR2 from the germline V gene are MDHEN and SYDVKM. The CDR3 region is CASSVGGTEETQYF. The CDR3 DNA follows: TGTGCCAGCAGTGTAGGGGGGACAGAAGAGACCCAGTACTTC.

J is TRBJ1-6 and V is TRBV10-3; 7 nucleotides align to TRBD1. The CDR3 covers 14 residues. Per the germline V gene, CDR1 is ENHRY and CDR2 is SYGVKD. J gave up 7 bases and V 7 bases, and 7 bases lay outside the gene matches. DNA for the CDR3: TGTGCCATCAAGCCCCCGGGACAGAATTCACCCCTCCACTTT. This codes for CAIKPPGQNSPLHF.

The chain uses TRBV7-9 and TRBJ2-1, with a possible D match to TRBD2 (6 bases). V gave up 7 bases and J gave up 7 bases, with 23 bases separating them. Germline V gives CDR1 SEHNR, CDR2 FQNEAQ (reference sequence). CDR3 size: 16 residues. DNA of the CDR3: TGTGCCAGCATCTATCCCGTCGGGGGTACGTCAAATGAGCAGTTCTTC. Its translation is CASIYPVGGTSNEQFF.

The gene calls are TRBV20-1 and TRBJ2-2; 7 bases agree with TRBD1. The CDR3 spans 16 residues. The germline CDR1 and CDR2 sequences are DFQATT and SNEGSKA (reference sequence). V lost 5 bases to trimming and J lost 0 bases; unmatched junction nucleotides: 9. CDR3 DNA: TGCAGTGCTCCTAGCCGACAGGGACCGAACACCGGGGAGCTGTTTTTT. Residues: CSAPSRQGPNTGELFF.